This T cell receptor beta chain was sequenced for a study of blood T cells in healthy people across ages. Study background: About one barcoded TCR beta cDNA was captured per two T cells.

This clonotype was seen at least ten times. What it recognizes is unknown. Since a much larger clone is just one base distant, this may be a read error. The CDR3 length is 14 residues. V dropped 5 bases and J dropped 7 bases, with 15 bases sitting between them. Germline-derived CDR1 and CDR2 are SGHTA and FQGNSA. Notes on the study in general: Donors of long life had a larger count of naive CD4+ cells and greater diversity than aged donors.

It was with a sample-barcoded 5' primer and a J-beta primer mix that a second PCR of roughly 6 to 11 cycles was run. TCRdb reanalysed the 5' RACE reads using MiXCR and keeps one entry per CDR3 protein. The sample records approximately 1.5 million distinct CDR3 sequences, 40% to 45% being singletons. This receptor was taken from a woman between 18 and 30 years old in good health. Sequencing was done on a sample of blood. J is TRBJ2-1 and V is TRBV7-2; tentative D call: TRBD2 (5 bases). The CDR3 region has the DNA TGTGCCAGCAGCGTAAACAGCGGCAGTAATGAGCAGTTCTTC. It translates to CASSVNSGSNEQFF.